The clone carrying this TCR beta chain was counted ten times or more. This record comes from a study of T-cell reconstitution after alpha-beta-depleted transplantation in children. TCRbeta library construction was performed incorporating unique molecular identifiers. Each CDR3 protein gets one entry after TCRdb re-called the PCR reads with MiXCR. This sample has hundreds of thousands of distinct CDR3 sequences, with approximately 15% found just once. The CDR3 spans 11 residues. Germline V gene sequence: CDR1 MNHNS, CDR2 SASEGT. This sample comprised PBMCs from the stem cell graft donor, obtained from the stem cell graft. The rearrangement links TRBV6-1 to TRBJ1-6; D not resolved. The TCR sequence derives from a human donor who donated a stem cell graft to a child with acute myeloid leukemia. The CDR3: CAGSSNSPLHF. The CDR3 coding sequence is TGTGCAGGCAGCTCGAATTCACCCCTCCACTTT.